This T cell receptor (beta chain) was identified in a study of T cell changes during pregnancy in multiple sclerosis. The CDR3 is 14 residues long. Germline CDR1 reads SGHTA; CDR2 reads FQGNSA. V lost 3 bases to trimming and J lost 4 bases; unmatched junction nucleotides: 6. Clones were read by immunoSEQ multiplex PCR, and TCRdb kept only the in-frame ones, dropping some. The table lists 90,000 or so clones, around 90% of them singletons. This TCR was sampled from a female donor in good health, enrolled as a control in a pregnancy study. V is TRBV7-2 and J is TRBJ2-7; 7 bases fit TRBD1. The source material was peripheral blood, sampled in the first trimester of pregnancy. The CDR3 sequence is CASSFDRAEYEQYF. CDR3 nucleotides: TGTGCCAGCAGCTTCGACAGGGCAGAATACGAGCAGTACTTC.